These 2 T cell receptor beta chains share one sample of origin, sequenced in a study of blood T cell repertoires in COVID-19. Produced via immunoSEQ multiplex PCR; TCRdb's table is partial and in-frame only. In the table there are 210,000 or so clones, 75% to 90% of which are singletons. Sequencing was done on a sample of peripheral blood. These receptor sequences come from a woman aged 40-49 years with acute or convalescent COVID-19.

This chain links TRBV5-5 with TRBJ2-7, with 7 bases aligning to TRBD1. This CDR3 is built from 13 residues. Germline CDR1 reads SGHKS; CDR2 reads YYEKEE (reference sequence). The junction had 3 bases not matched to a gene; V was cut back by 0 bases and J by 6 bases. DNA of the CDR3: TGTGCCAGCAGCTTGGGGGACAGTGGCGAGCAGTACGTC. This translates into CASSLGDSGEQYV.

CDR3 nucleotide sequence: TGTGCCAGTAGTATGGGGGCTCCGATGAACACTGAAGCTTTCTTT. Its protein is CASSMGAPMNTEAFF. The rearrangement links TRBV19 to TRBJ1-1, with a weak D call TRBD1 (6 bases). The germline V gene has CDR1 LNHDA and CDR2 SQIVND (reference sequence). V lost 3 bases and J 0 bases, leaving 11 bases between the germline ends. CDR3 size: 15 residues. The full variable domain, completed using reference TRBV19 and TRBJ1-1, is DGGITQSPKYLFRKEGQNVTLSCEQNLNHDAMYWYRQDPGQGLRLIYYSQIVNDFQKGDIAEGYSVSREKKESFPLTVTSAQKNPTAFYLCASSMGAPMNTEAFFGQGTRLTVV.